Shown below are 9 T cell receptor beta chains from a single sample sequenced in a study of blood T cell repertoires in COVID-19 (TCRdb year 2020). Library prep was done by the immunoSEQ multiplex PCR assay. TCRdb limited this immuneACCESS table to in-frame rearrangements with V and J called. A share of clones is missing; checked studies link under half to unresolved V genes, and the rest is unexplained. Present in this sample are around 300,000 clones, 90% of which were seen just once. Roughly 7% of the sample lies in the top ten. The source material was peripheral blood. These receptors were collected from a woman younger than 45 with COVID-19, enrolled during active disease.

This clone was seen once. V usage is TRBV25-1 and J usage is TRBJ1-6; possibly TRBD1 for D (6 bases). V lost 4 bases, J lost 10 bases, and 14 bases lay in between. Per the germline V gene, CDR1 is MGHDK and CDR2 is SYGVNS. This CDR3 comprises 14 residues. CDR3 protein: CASSVLQGRSPLHF. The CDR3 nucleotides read TGTGCCAGCAGTGTACTACAGGGACGATCACCCCTCCACTTT.

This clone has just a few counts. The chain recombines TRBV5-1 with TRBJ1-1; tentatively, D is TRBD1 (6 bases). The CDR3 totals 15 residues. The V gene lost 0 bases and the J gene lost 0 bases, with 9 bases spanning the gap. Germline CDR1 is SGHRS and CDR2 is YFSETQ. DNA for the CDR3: TGCGCCAGCAGCTTGGGAGGGACATTGAACACTGAAGCTTTCTTT. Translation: CASSLGGTLNTEAFF.

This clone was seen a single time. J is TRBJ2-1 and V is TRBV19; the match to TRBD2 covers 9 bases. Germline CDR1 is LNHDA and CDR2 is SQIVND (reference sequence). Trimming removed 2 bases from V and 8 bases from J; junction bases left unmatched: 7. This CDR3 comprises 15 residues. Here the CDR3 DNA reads TGTGCCAGTAGTATACGGTCTAGCGGGATTGATGAGCAGTTCTTC. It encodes CASSIRSSGIDEQFF. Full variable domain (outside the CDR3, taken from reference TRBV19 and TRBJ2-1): DGGITQSPKYLFRKEGQNVTLSCEQNLNHDAMYWYRQDPGQGLRLIYYSQIVNDFQKGDIAEGYSVSREKKESFPLTVTSAQKNPTAFYLCASSIRSSGIDEQFFGPGTRLTVL.

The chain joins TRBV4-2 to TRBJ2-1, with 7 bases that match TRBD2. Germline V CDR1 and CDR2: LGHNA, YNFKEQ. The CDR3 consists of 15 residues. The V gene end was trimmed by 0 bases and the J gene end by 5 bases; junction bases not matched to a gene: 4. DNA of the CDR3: TGTGCCAGCAGCCAAGAATTCGGGGGGAACAATGAGCAGTTCTTC. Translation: CASSQEFGGNNEQFF.

CDR3 in amino acids: CASSVLAGVGEQFF. CDR3 nucleotides: TGTGCCAGCAGTGTACTAGCGGGAGTAGGCGAGCAGTTCTTC. The V gene is TRBV28, the J gene TRBJ2-1, with 11 bases identical to TRBD2. CDR1 and CDR2 (germline): MDHEN, SYDVKM. The CDR3 totals 14 residues. The V segment lost 5 bases and the J segment 10 bases; nucleotides outside the gene matches: 7. Filled out from reference TRBV28 and TRBJ2-1, the complete variable domain reads DVKVTQSSRYLVKRTGEKVFLECVQDMDHENMFWYRQDPGLGLRLIYFSYDVKMKEKGDIPEGYSVSREKKERFSLILESASTNQTSMYLCASSVLAGVGEQFFGPGTRLTVL.

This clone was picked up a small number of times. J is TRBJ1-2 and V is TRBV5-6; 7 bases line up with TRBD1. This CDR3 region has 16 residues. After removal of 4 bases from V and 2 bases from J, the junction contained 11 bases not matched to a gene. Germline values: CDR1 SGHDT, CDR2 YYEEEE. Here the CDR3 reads CASSTWDSDTNYGYTF. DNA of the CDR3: TGTGCCAGCAGCACCTGGGACAGCGATACCAACTATGGCTACACCTTC. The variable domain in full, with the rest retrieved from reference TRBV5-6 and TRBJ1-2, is DAGVTQSPTHLIKTRGQQVTLRCSPKSGHDTVSWYQQALGQGPQFIFQYYEEEERQRGNFPDRFSGHQFPNYSSELNVNALLLGDSALYLCASSTWDSDTNYGYTFGSGTRLTVV.

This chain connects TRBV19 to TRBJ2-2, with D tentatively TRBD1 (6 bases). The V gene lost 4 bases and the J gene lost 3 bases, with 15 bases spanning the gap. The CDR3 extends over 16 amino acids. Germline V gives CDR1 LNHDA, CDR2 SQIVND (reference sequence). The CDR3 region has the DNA TGTGCCAGTAGTACCCCACAGGGAGTATACACCGGGGAGCTGTTTTTT. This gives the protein CASSTPQGVYTGELFF. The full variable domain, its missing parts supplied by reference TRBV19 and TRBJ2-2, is DGGITQSPKYLFRKEGQNVTLSCEQNLNHDAMYWYRQDPGQGLRLIYYSQIVNDFQKGDIAEGYSVSREKKESFPLTVTSAQKNPTAFYLCASSTPQGVYTGELFFGEGSRLTVL.

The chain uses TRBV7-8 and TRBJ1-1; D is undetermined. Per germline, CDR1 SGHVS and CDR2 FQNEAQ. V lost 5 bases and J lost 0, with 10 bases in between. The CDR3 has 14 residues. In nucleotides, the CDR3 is TGTGCCAGCAGCCCCCCCCAGTTGAACACTGAAGCTTTCTTT. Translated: CASSPPQLNTEAFF.

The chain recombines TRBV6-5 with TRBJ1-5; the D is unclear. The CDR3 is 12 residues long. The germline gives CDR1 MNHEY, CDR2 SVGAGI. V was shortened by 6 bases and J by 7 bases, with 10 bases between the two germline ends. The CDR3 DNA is TGTGCCAGCAGGTCCTCCGGGCAGCCCCAGCATTTT. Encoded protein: CASRSSGQPQHF.